These T cell receptor beta chains were read from a single sample in a study of T-cell memory formation after mild COVID-19. Each CDR3 protein is one row after TCRdb ran MiXCR on the 5' RACE reads. Altogether 270,000 or so distinct CDR3 sequences are present, under 20% being singletons, with the ten largest covering 20% to 25%. Input material: PBMCs or a T cell subset sorted from them (not recorded which). These receptor sequences come from a man younger than 35 who had mild COVID-19 (a few samples of this study predate the infection). Cell type and time point are not known. CDR3s include the opening cysteine and the closing phenylalanine or tryptophan. A D gene is named only where the DNA matches it firmly. A clone size is listed for some rows: how often the clone was seen (once, few, many), or a class if it is expanded.

j_call d_call clone_size v_call cdr3_aa cdr3_nt
TRBJ2-2 . few TRBV7-9 CASSSAGRLTGELFF TGTGCCAGCAGCTCGGCAGGACGACTTACCGGGGAGCTGTTTTTT
TRBJ2-2 TRBD2 many TRBV7-6 CASSTGLAGPTGELFF TGTGCCAGCAGCACTGGACTAGCGGGCCCCACCGGGGAGCTGTTTTTT
TRBJ1-1 . few TRBV20-1 CSASSGTTNTEAFF TGCAGTGCTAGCAGCGGGACGACGAACACTGAAGCTTTCTTT
TRBJ1-1 . many TRBV3-1 CASSQEGGPNTEAFF TGTGCCAGCAGCCAAGAGGGGGGACCTAACACTGAAGCTTTCTTT
TRBJ2-4 TRBD1 . TRBV6-2/TRBV6-3 CASSFGQGGPDIQYF TGTGCCAGCAGCTTCGGACAGGGTGGGCCAGACATTCAGTACTTC
TRBJ1-1 . few TRBV29-1 CSVETVMNTEAFF TGCAGCGTTGAAACCGTAATGAACACTGAAGCTTTCTTT
TRBJ2-6 TRBD1 few TRBV4-3 CASSQGLTGGNAGANVLTF TGCGCCAGCAGCCAAGGTCTCACAGGGGGAAATGCTGGGGCCAACGTCCTGACTTTC
TRBJ2-5 . many TRBV7-2 CASSLAPETQYF TGTGCCAGCAGCTTAGCGCCGGAGACCCAGTACTTC
TRBJ2-1 TRBD1 few TRBV7-6 CASSFGQDNEQFF TGTGCCAGCAGCTTTGGACAGGACAATGAGCAGTTCTTC
TRBJ2-5 TRBD1 . TRBV7-2 CASSWGQSQETQYF TGTGCCAGCAGCTGGGGACAGAGCCAAGAGACCCAGTACTTC
TRBJ2-5 TRBD2 few TRBV20-1 CSAGPSGGPQETQYF TGCAGTGCTGGGCCTAGCGGGGGGCCCCAGGAGACCCAGTACTTC
TRBJ2-1 . . TRBV29-1 CSVEDFQRVNEQFF TGCAGCGTTGAAGATTTTCAGAGGGTGAATGAGCAGTTCTTC
TRBJ1-5 TRBD1 few TRBV6-5 CASSTGTGSQPQHF TGTGCCAGCAGTACCGGGACAGGGAGTCAGCCCCAGCATTTT
TRBJ2-1 TRBD2 few TRBV12-3/TRBV12-4 CASRFRGGEFF TGTGCCAGCAGGTTTCGGGGGGGCGAGTTCTTC
TRBJ2-5 TRBD2 . TRBV10-2 CASSGRGLAGVHSRETQYF TGCGCCAGCAGCGGGAGAGGACTAGCGGGAGTCCATTCCCGGGAGACCCAGTACTTC
TRBJ2-5 TRBD1 . TRBV5-5 CASSSTGQGAGETQYF TGTGCCAGCAGCTCGACGGGACAGGGGGCCGGCGAGACCCAGTACTTC
TRBJ2-5 . . TRBV7-9 CASSPQNGGAETQYF TGTGCCAGCAGCCCCCAAAATGGAGGGGCCGAGACCCAGTACTTC
TRBJ2-3 . . TRBV7-3 CASSQRPGPRETQYF TGTGCCAGCAGCCAGAGGCCAGGGCCGCGGGAAACGCAGTATTTT
TRBJ1-2 . many TRBV4-3 CASSQDQGYYGYTF TGCGCCAGCAGCCAGGATCAGGGTTACTATGGCTACACCTTC
TRBJ1-2 TRBD1 . TRBV6-5 CASSRQDRDNGYTF TGTGCCAGCAGTCGTCAGGACAGGGACAATGGCTACACCTTC
TRBJ1-2 TRBD1 . TRBV6-5 CASSPGQGTVSSF TGTGCCAGCAGCCCGGGACAGGGGACGGTTAGCTCCTTC
TRBJ1-1 TRBD1 . TRBV6-1 CASSEALGQGANTEAFF TGTGCCAGCAGTGAAGCGCTGGGACAGGGGGCCAACACTGAAGCTTTCTTT
TRBJ1-2 TRBD1 few TRBV29-1 CSVIRDRGQVYTF TGCAGCGTTATCCGGGACAGGGGGCAGGTCTACACCTTC
TRBJ2-5 . . TRBV12-3/TRBV12-4 CASSLGWGRGDQETQYF TGTGCCAGCAGTTTAGGCTGGGGCAGGGGGGACCAAGAGACCCAGTACTTC
TRBJ2-7 . . TRBV7-2 CASSLGWDLSHEQYF TGTGCCAGCAGCTTGGGATGGGACCTATCCCACGAGCAGTACTTC
TRBJ1-2 . few TRBV4-3 CASSQVQTTLYGYTF TGCGCCAGCAGCCAAGTTCAGACGACCCTCTATGGCTACACCTTC
TRBJ2-1 TRBD1 few TRBV10-3 CATGQGGGHNEQFF TGTGCCACGGGACAGGGCGGGGGCCACAATGAGCAGTTCTTC
TRBJ2-5 TRBD2 . TRBV29-1 CSVEALSSGLGQYF TGCAGCGTTGAAGCGTTGTCTAGCGGGCTGGGCCAGTACTTC
TRBJ2-3 . . TRBV7-2 CASTFSSSGKDTQYF TGTGCCAGCACCTTCTCTAGTAGCGGAAAAGATACGCAGTATTTT
TRBJ2-5 TRBD2 many TRBV5-1 CASSTTGGAETQYF TGCGCCAGCAGCACAACGGGGGGAGCAGAGACCCAGTACTTC
TRBJ2-3 . . TRBV7-3 CASSLSGLDTQYF TGTGCCAGCAGCTTATCCGGGCTGGATACGCAGTATTTT
TRBJ1-1 . few TRBV19 CASSFLNTEAFF TGTGCCAGTAGTTTCCTGAACACTGAAGCTTTCTTT
TRBJ1-1 . . TRBV7-2 CASSVQGDTEAFF TGTGCCAGCAGCGTACAGGGAGACACTGAAGCTTTCTTT
TRBJ2-3 TRBD2 . TRBV10-3 CAIRSTSGTADTQYF TGTGCCATCAGATCGACTAGCGGGACGGCAGATACGCAGTATTTT
TRBJ2-2 . . TRBV30 CAWRDRDRNTGELFF TGTGCCTGGAGGGACCGGGATAGGAACACCGGGGAGCTGTTTTTT
TRBJ2-2 TRBD2 . TRBV3-1 CASSQGAGGRTGELFF TGTGCCAGCAGCCAAGGAGCGGGGGGGCGGACCGGGGAGCTGTTTTTT
TRBJ1-1 . few TRBV3-1 CASSRSGSNTEAFF TGTGCCAGCAGCCGCTCGGGGTCAAACACTGAAGCTTTCTTT
TRBJ1-2 . . TRBV5-1 CASSFRDNYGYTF TGCGCCAGCAGCTTCCGGGACAACTATGGCTACACCTTC
TRBJ2-7 . many TRBV9 CASSSPLSSYEQYF TGTGCCAGCAGTTCCCCTCTCAGCTCCTACGAGCAGTACTTC
TRBJ1-6 . . TRBV4-1 CASSQDHGPNSPLHF TGCGCCAGCAGCCAAGATCACGGACCGAATTCACCCCTCCACTTT
TRBJ2-6 TRBD2 . TRBV11-2 CASAAGAGANVLTF TGTGCCAGCGCGGCGGGGGCTGGGGCCAACGTCCTGACTTTC
TRBJ1-2 . few TRBV6-6 CASRETAPPGYGYTF TGTGCCAGCAGGGAGACAGCCCCTCCGGGCTATGGCTACACCTTC
TRBJ2-6 . few TRBV6-2/TRBV6-3 CASTHSGANVLTF TGTGCCAGCACCCACTCTGGGGCCAACGTCCTGACTTTC
TRBJ2-5 . many TRBV4-2 CASSQAGGQETQYF TGTGCCAGCAGCCAAGCTGGGGGGCAGGAGACCCAGTACTTC
TRBJ1-2 TRBD1 many TRBV29-1 CSVDIGTGGSAGYTF TGCAGCGTCGATATAGGGACAGGGGGATCGGCTGGCTACACCTTC
TRBJ2-5 . . TRBV28 CASGGRWAETQYF TGTGCCAGCGGGGGGAGGTGGGCGGAGACCCAGTACTTC
TRBJ2-1 . . TRBV27 CATGVGGGLYNEQFF TGTGCCACCGGGGTCGGGGGCGGACTCTACAATGAGCAGTTCTTC
TRBJ2-1 . . TRBV4-1 CASSQVPGWEQFF TGCGCCAGCAGCCAAGTCCCGGGGTGGGAGCAGTTCTTC
TRBJ1-4 TRBD1 few TRBV6-6 CASTGQGAQEKLFF TGTGCCAGCACGGGACAGGGGGCACAAGAAAAACTGTTTTTT
TRBJ2-3 TRBD1 few TRBV6-1 CASRTGLGDTDTQYF TGTGCCAGCAGGACAGGGTTGGGGGACACAGATACGCAGTATTTT
TRBJ2-1 TRBD2 . TRBV5-1 CASSSTSGVYNEQFF TGCGCCAGCAGCTCCACTAGCGGGGTCTACAATGAGCAGTTCTTC
TRBJ2-7 . . TRBV18 CASSPPSDSTYEQYF TGTGCCAGCTCACCCCCTTCAGACAGTACCTACGAGCAGTACTTC